The TCR beta chain described here comes from a study of T cell repertoires in cytomegalovirus infection. For the study at large: Indications of both CMV infection and matching HLA type were provided by public TCR beta signatures.

TCRdb independently ran MiXCR on the reads; one entry per CDR3 protein. The repertoire holds about 490,000 distinct CDR3 sequences, less than 30% seen once, with over 10% in the top ten. The CDR3 has 13 residues. The V gene lost 1 base and the J gene lost 6 bases, with 7 bases spanning the gap. The germline gives CDR1 LNHDA, CDR2 SQIVND (reference sequence). This clonotype was picked up a small number of times. J is TRBJ2-1 and V is TRBV19; D unresolved. The receptor was isolated from a human donor in good health (CMV status not recorded). Some clones in this sample may be carry-over from other donors' samples. What was sequenced was PBMCs. The CDR3 nucleotides read TGTGCCAGTAGTATAGGGAATAGCAATGAGCAGTTCTTC. Protein sequence: CASSIGNSNEQFF. The whole variable domain, filled in from reference TRBV19 and TRBJ2-1, reads DGGITQSPKYLFRKEGQNVTLSCEQNLNHDAMYWYRQDPGQGLRLIYYSQIVNDFQKGDIAEGYSVSREKKESFPLTVTSAQKNPTAFYLCASSIGNSNEQFFGPGTRLTVL.